The clone carrying this TCR beta chain was picked up one time. These data come from a study of technical replicates of blood from several donors. Profiled with immunoSEQ multiplex PCR; TCRdb holds only in-frame clones, not every one. This table holds about 69,000 clones, about 90% found once. Trimming cost V 2 bases and J 5 bases, with 10 bases left between them. The CDR3 has 13 amino acids. Germline assignment: CDR1 KGHSH and CDR2 LQKENI. This TCR came from a human donor in good health. Some clones in this sample may be carry-over from other donors' samples. Sequencing used PBMCs. J is TRBJ2-7 and V is TRBV18, with D unclear. The CDR3 DNA is TGTGCCAGCTCACCAGGGCTCATCGACGAGCAGTACTTC. This sequence encodes CASSPGLIDEQYF.